The entry that follows covers one T cell receptor (beta chain) sequence. This sample was included in a study of blood T cell repertoires in COVID-19. The repertoire was sequenced with immunoSEQ multiplex PCR; TCRdb's copy has only in-frame clones and lacks some. The sample has around 300,000 clones, approximately 88% seen once. The CDR3 has 19 residues. Losses at the gene ends were 2 bases for V and 0 bases for J; bases not matched to a gene: 10. The germline V gene has CDR1 MNHNS and CDR2 SASEGT. Specimen: PBMCs or T cells enriched from blood (not recorded which). The source of this sequence is a woman between 25 and 40 years old who had recovered from COVID-19. The chain employs TRBV6-1 and TRBJ2-2; 9 nucleotides line up with TRBD2. The CDR3 sequence is CASSEKAGGPSSNTGELFF. In nucleotides, the CDR3 is TGTGCCAGCAGTGAAAAAGCGGGAGGACCTAGCTCGAACACCGGGGAGCTGTTTTTT.